Following are 12 T cell receptor beta chains from one sample sequenced in a study of T cell clonotyping in hematopoietic cell transplantation. Some clones are missing from TCRdb's copy, which holds only in-frame ones; the method was immunoSEQ multiplex PCR. The sample yields approximately 9,700 clones, about four fifths seen once. Source: PBMCs, taken 30 days after allogeneic stem cell transplant. Source of these receptors: a female patient aged 40 to 50 who had an allogeneic stem cell transplant from a related donor, so T cells may come from the graft donor. Some clones in this sample may be carry-over from other donors' samples.

The chain has TRBV7-9 and TRBJ2-3; D is undetermined. In germline, CDR1 is SEHNR, CDR2 FQNEAQ (reference sequence). V was cut by 4 bases and J by 6 bases, with 14 bases left in between. The CDR3 covers 14 residues. The CDR3: CASSSTMMFDTQYF. The CDR3 DNA reads as TGTGCCAGCAGCTCCACTATGATGTTTGATACGCAGTATTTT.

The V gene is TRBV6-1, the J gene TRBJ2-7; D unclear. This CDR3 has 12 amino acids. V lost 7 bases to trimming and J lost 2 bases, with 9 bases between them. Germline V gene sequence: CDR1 MNHNS, CDR2 SASEGT. The CDR3: CASTDWAYEQYF. The CDR3 nucleotides read TGTGCCAGCACCGATTGGGCCTACGAGCAGTACTTC.

The rearrangement links TRBV7-9 to TRBJ2-7; D gene uncertain. V lost 1 base and J lost 3, with 7 bases in between. Germline CDR1 is SEHNR and CDR2 is FQNEAQ (reference sequence). The CDR3 contains 13 residues. CDR3 bases: TGTGCCAGCAGCTTAGAATATAGCTACGAGCAGTACTTC. This gives the protein CASSLEYSYEQYF. The whole variable domain, filled in from reference TRBV7-9 and TRBJ2-7, reads DTGVSQNPRHKITKRGQNVTFRCDPISEHNRLYWYRQTLGQGPEFLTYFQNEAQLEKSRLLSDRFSAERPKGSFSTLEIQRTEQGDSAMYLCASSLEYSYEQYFGPGTRLTVT.

This rearrangement joins TRBV12-5 to TRBJ2-7; possible D gene TRBD1, 6 bases. This CDR3 is 15 amino acids long. V gave up 0 bases and J gave up 3 bases, with 12 bases separating them. Per germline, CDR1 LGHNT and CDR2 FRNRAP. CDR3 in amino acids: CASGLVRTVNYEQYF. The CDR3 DNA reads as TGTGCTAGTGGTTTGGTAAGGACAGTCAACTACGAGCAGTACTTC.

The V call is TRBV10-2, the J call TRBJ2-1; 9 bases map to TRBD1. CDR3 length equals 14 residues. Germline V gene sequence: CDR1 WSHSY, CDR2 SAAADI. The V and J ends lost 3 bases and 8 bases, in that order; junction bases with no gene match: 5. CDR3 loop: CASSDWTGDDEQFF. The CDR3 coding sequence is TGCGCCAGCAGTGACTGGACAGGGGACGATGAGCAGTTCTTC.

This clone was observed once. The chain has TRBV9 and TRBJ1-1; no firm D call. V lost 0 bases and J 7 bases, leaving 16 bases between the germline ends. Germline CDR1 reads SGDLS; CDR2 reads YYNGEE. The CDR3 contains 15 residues. The CDR3 is CASSVVTDWEGEAFF. CDR3 sequence (DNA): TGTGCCAGCAGCGTAGTCACCGATTGGGAGGGTGAAGCTTTCTTT.

CDR3 sequence reads: CASSRAVGNGYTF. The CDR3 DNA sequence: TGTGCCAGCAGCCGGGCAGTTGGAAATGGCTACACCTTC. The chain employs TRBV7-9 and TRBJ1-2; D unresolved. This CDR3 region has 13 residues. Trimming shortened V by 5 bases and J by 6 bases, and 13 bases separated the two germline ends. CDR1 and CDR2 from the germline V gene are SEHNR and FQNEAQ (reference sequence). Filled out from reference TRBV7-9 and TRBJ1-2, the complete variable domain reads DTGVSQNPRHKITKRGQNVTFRCDPISEHNRLYWYRQTLGQGPEFLTYFQNEAQLEKSRLLSDRFSAERPKGSFSTLEIQRTEQGDSAMYLCASSRAVGNGYTFGSGTRLTVV.

In its sample, this clone was seen a few times. The V gene is TRBV6-4, the J gene TRBJ2-7, with TRBD1 matching over 8 bases. V lost 7 bases and J lost 2; bases outside the gene matches: 10. The length of the CDR3 is 15 residues. The germline V gene has CDR1 MRHNA and CDR2 SNTAGT. The CDR3 DNA follows: TGTGCCAGCACGGGCAGGGGGCTCTCTCCCTACGAGCAGTACTTC. Protein: CASTGRGLSPYEQYF.

V is TRBV30 and J is TRBJ1-6; possibly TRBD1 for D (5 bases). CDR3 length equals 15 residues. Germline lookup yields CDR1 GTSNPN and CDR2 SVGIG (reference sequence). Trimming removed 0 bases from V and 10 bases from J, with 16 bases in between. CDR3 amino acids: CAWSVRGTWGSPLHF. The CDR3 DNA is TGTGCCTGGAGTGTACGTGGGACCTGGGGATCACCCCTCCACTTT. Using reference TRBV30 and TRBJ1-6 for the parts outside the CDR3, the full variable domain is SQTIHQWPATLVQPVGSPLSLECTVEGTSNPNLYWYRQAAGRGLQLLFYSVGIGQISSEVPQNLSASRPQDRQFILSSKKLLLSDSGFYLCAWSVRGTWGSPLHFGNGTRLTVT.

The J gene is TRBJ1-3, the V gene TRBV30; a weak D match, TRBD1 (5 bases). Germline assignment: CDR1 GTSNPN and CDR2 SVGIG (reference sequence). The CDR3 runs 13 residues. The V end lost 2 bases, the J end lost 2 bases, and 7 bases lay between the germline ends. CDR3 sequence reads: CAWSTRAGNTIYF. The CDR3 nucleotides read TGTGCCTGGAGTACCAGGGCTGGAAACACCATATATTTT.

The genes are TRBV21-1 and TRBJ2-7; TRBD2 is the table's D call, not checked against the DNA. TRBV21-1 is noted as a pseudogene. This CDR3 has 15 amino acids. The CDR3 DNA follows: TGTGCCAGCAGCAAAGCTGGGAGCCCCTCCTACGAGCAGTACTTC. This encodes CASSKAGSPSYEQYF.

CDR3 nucleotide sequence: TGTGCCAGCAGCTTGCCCTCTGTCGGGGGCTACACCTTC. It yields the protein CASSLPSVGGYTF. The chain combines TRBV5-6 with TRBJ1-2, with unresolved D. This CDR3 contains 13 residues. V lost 1 base to trimming and J lost 8 bases, with 12 bases between them. Germline V lookup: CDR1 SGHDT, CDR2 YYEEEE.